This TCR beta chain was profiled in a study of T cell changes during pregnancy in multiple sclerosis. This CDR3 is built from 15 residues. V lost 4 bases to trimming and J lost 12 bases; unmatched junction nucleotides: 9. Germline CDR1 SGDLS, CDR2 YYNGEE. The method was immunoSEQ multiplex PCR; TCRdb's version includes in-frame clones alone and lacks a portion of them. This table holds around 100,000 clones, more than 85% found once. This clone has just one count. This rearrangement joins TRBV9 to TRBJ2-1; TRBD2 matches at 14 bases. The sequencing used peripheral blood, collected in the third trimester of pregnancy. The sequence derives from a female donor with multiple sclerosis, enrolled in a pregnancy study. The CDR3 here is CASSPGTSGSRVQFF. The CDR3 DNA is TGTGCCAGCAGCCCCGGGACTAGCGGGAGTAGGGTGCAGTTCTTC.